One sample yielded the 8 T cell receptor beta chains listed below, sequenced in a study of cytomegalovirus exposure and HLA in healthy donors. Primers for the PCR totalled 60 Vbeta and 13 Jbeta. Sequencing was performed with immunoSEQ multiplex PCR; in TCRdb, only in-frame clones are kept and a portion is missing. Of roughly 120,000 clones in the sample, about four fifths were seen once. The sample taken for sequencing was PBMCs. Receptors originate from a young woman in good health and CMV-seronegative.

V is TRBV6-5 and J is TRBJ2-1, with 8 bases matching TRBD1. Trimming cost V 10 bases and J 8 bases; bases outside gene matches: 16. The germline gives CDR1 MNHEY, CDR2 SVGAGI. The CDR3 length is 15 residues. The CDR3 DNA reads TGTGCCACCTCCCAACGGGACAGGTCTGGGGATGAGCAGTTCTTC. This sequence encodes CATSQRDRSGDEQFF.

The chain uses TRBV11-2 and TRBJ2-3; 10 bases match TRBD1. Unmatched junction bases numbered 10, after V lost 10 bases and J lost 6 bases. There are 14 residues in the CDR3. In germline, CDR1 is SGHAT, CDR2 FQNNGV. The CDR3 DNA follows: TGTGCCACTCAGGGGACAGGGGCGGGGGATACGCAGTATTTT. This sequence encodes CATQGTGAGDTQYF.

The V and J genes are TRBV30 and TRBJ2-5, with a tentative D call TRBD1 (5 bases). The CDR3 spans 12 residues. The germline CDR1 and CDR2 sequences are GTSNPN and SVGIG (reference sequence). V was clipped by 6 bases and J by 2 bases, with 10 bases between them. The CDR3 nucleotides are TGTGCCTGCGGACAAAATCAAGAGACCCAGTACTTC. This codes for CACGQNQETQYF.

This clone was seen only a few times. This chain joins TRBV6-4 and TRBJ2-1; 7 bases map to TRBD2. V lost 3 bases and J lost 7; bases outside the gene matches: 0. Germline-derived CDR1 and CDR2 are MRHNA and SNTAGT. The CDR3 has 12 residues. The CDR3 DNA follows: TGTGCCAGCAGTGAGCGGGAGAATGAGCAGTTCTTC. This gives the protein CASSERENEQFF.

The chain has TRBV28 and TRBJ1-5, with TRBD1 matching over 7 bases. CDR1 MDHEN and CDR2 SYDVKM come from the germline V gene. This CDR3 comprises 13 residues. Unmatched junction bases numbered 7, after V lost 8 bases and J lost 6 bases. CDR3 sequence: CASRDRAFQPQHF. In DNA, the CDR3 is TGTGCCAGCCGTGACAGGGCCTTTCAGCCCCAGCATTTT.

The gene calls are TRBV7-8 and TRBJ2-7, with 9 bases fitting TRBD1. The length of the CDR3 is 18 residues. V lost 6 bases and J lost 3; bases outside the gene matches: 18. CDR1 and CDR2 from the germline V gene are SGHVS and FQNEAQ. CDR3: CASSPSPRLRDRDYEQYF. The DNA for the CDR3 is TGTGCCAGCAGTCCTTCCCCACGGCTCCGGGACAGGGACTACGAGCAGTACTTC. The complete variable domain, with remaining parts taken from reference TRBV7-8 and TRBJ2-7, reads GAGVSQSPRYKVAKRGQDVALRCDPISGHVSLFWYQQALGQGPEFLTYFQNEAQLDKSGLPSDRFFAERPEGSVSTLKIQRTQQEDSAVYLCASSPSPRLRDRDYEQYFGPGTRLTVT.

The rearrangement joins TRBV5-6 to TRBJ1-2, with D unresolved. Germline values: CDR1 SGHDT, CDR2 YYEEEE. This CDR3 has 13 residues. Trimming took off 2 bases at V and 4 bases at J, with 9 bases between the two ends. The CDR3 DNA reads as TGTGCCAGCAGCTTTCGGGAGGGCTATGGCTACACCTTC. Its protein product is CASSFREGYGYTF. Full variable domain (missing parts from reference TRBV5-6 and TRBJ1-2): DAGVTQSPTHLIKTRGQQVTLRCSPKSGHDTVSWYQQALGQGPQFIFQYYEEEERQRGNFPDRFSGHQFPNYSSELNVNALLLGDSALYLCASSFREGYGYTFGSGTRLTVV.

V gene TRBV9 combines with J gene TRBJ2-3, with a weak D call TRBD1 (5 bases). Trimming removed 0 bases at V and 5 bases at J, with 13 bases between. CDR3 length: 15 amino acids. The germline V gene encodes CDR1 SGDLS and CDR2 YYNGEE. CDR3: CASSVGGTGIDTQYF. The CDR3 DNA sequence: TGTGCCAGCAGCGTAGGAGGTACAGGTATAGATACGCAGTATTTT. The variable domain in full, completed from reference TRBV9 and TRBJ2-3, reads DSGVTQTPKHLITATGQRVTLRCSPRSGDLSVYWYQQSLDQGLQFLIQYYNGEERAKGNILERFSAQQFPDLHSELNLSSLELGDSALYFCASSVGGTGIDTQYFGPGTRLTVL.